The TCR beta chain under discussion was sequenced for a study of regulatory T cells in long-lasting Graves disease. CDR1 and CDR2 (germline): SGHTS, YDEGEE. Trimming left V 4 bases short and J 1 base short, with 17 bases between. The CDR3 is 16 amino acids. Time point described: persistent/refractory GD, antithyroid drugs over 5 years with positive TRAb. There was RNA extracted from PBMCs, and the TCR library was made from it. Graves' disease diagnosis used American Thyroid Association guidelines. With iRepertoire HTBI primers and Arm-PCR of CDR3 regions, TCR beta libraries were built. TCRdb used MiXCR to reprocess the multiplex PCR reads, holding one entry per CDR3 protein. The data show a few hundred thousand distinct CDR3 sequences, 20% to 25% seen once.

The chain has TRBV5-8 and TRBJ2-5; D might be TRBD2 (5 bases). The receptor comes from a female donor with Graves disease. The specimen comprised peripheral blood mononuclear cells (PBMCs), sampled when the disease was refractory, from a patient treated with antithyroid drugs. The CDR3 DNA is TGTGCCAGCAGCCGGGGTCTAGGTCAGATCCAAGAGACCCAGTACTTC. Residues: CASSRGLGQIQETQYF.